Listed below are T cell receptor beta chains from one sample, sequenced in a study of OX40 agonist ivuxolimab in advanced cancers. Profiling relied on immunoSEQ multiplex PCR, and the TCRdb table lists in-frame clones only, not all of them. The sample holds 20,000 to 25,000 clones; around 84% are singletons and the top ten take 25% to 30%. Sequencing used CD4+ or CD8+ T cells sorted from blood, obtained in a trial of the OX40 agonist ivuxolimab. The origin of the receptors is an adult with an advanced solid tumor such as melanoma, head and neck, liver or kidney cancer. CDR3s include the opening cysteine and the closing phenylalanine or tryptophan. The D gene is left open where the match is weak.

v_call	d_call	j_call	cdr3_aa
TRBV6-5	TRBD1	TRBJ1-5	CASRTGGSNQPQHF
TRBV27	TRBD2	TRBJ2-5	CASSLMAGGGGETQYF
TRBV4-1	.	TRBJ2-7	CASSQGGRSYEQYF
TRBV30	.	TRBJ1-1	CAWSPNLEAFF
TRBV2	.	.	CASSRWVESELFF
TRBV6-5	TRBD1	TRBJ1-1	CASRWTGSNTEAFF
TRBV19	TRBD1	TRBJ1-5	CASSIATGLGQPQHF
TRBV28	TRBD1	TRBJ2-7	CASSTLDRGPAYEQYF
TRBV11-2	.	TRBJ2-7	CASSSRDFSYEQYF
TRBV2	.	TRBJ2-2	CASSSELANTGELFF
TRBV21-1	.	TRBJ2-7	CASSKEFRGGLPRSYEQYF
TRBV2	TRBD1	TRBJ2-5	CASSRTGGAGETQYF
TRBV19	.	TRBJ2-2	CASSIWRKNTGELFF
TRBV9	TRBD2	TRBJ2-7	CASSVGTSGNEQYF
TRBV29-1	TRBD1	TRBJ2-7	CSVWGTGFSYEQYF
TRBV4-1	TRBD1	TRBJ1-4	CASSQVGTGDEKLFF
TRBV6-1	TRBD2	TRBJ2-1	CASSGAGTSNWAYNEQFF
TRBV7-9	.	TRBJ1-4	CASSWPLDEKLFF
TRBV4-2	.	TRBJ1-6	CASSQSKGGSPLHF
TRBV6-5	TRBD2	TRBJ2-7	CATSPLAGGPYEQYF
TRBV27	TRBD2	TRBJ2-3	CASSLLGTSGTDTQYF
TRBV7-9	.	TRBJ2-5	CASSNQTSTGVQETQYF
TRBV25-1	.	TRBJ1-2	CASSEGGNYGYTF
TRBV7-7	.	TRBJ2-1	CASSLYPGRSSYNEQFF
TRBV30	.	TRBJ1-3	CAWSPWGGYSSGNTIYF
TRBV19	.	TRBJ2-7	CASSINSASSRYEQYF
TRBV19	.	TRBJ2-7	CASSITGSSYEQYF
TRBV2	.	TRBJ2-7	CASSEAHRSGYEQYF
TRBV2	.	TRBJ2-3	CASRVGGFVDTQYF
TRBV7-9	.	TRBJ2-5	CASSFVSEGETQYF
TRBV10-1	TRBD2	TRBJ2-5	CASSELASGSQETQYF
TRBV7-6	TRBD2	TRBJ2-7	CASSLDGGGSYEQYF
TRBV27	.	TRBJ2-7	CASSLWGQDEQYF
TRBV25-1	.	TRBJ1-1	CASSVTGIAEAFF
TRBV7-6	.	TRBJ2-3	CASSLSGTSPDTQYF
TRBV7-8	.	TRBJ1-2	CASSPAGNANYGYTF
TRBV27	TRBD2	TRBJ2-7	CASSFSGGAHYEQYF
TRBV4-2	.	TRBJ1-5	CASSQAEGSGNQPQHF
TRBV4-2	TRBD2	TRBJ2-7	CASSPSLPGEGLFYEQYF
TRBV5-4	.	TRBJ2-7	CASSSRTDYEQYF
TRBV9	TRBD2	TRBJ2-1	CASSAPGLAEPYNEQFF
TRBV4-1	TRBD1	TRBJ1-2	CASSQAGRDRLYGYTF
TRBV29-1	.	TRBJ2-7	CSVVVRGRGYEQYF
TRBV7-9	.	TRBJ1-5	CASSLEGLNQPQHF
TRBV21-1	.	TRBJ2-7	CASSSSGKGQYF
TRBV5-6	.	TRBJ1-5	CASSFQGSQPQHF
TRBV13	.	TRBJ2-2	CASSRLAGQTGELFF
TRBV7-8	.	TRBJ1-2	CASSFLERGTGPDGYTF
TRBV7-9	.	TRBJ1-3	CASSPLALGVGNTIYF
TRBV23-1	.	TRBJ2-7	CASSLVFYEQYF
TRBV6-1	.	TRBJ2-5	CASSPFSGSGETQYF
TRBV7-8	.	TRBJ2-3	CASAVDMDTQYF
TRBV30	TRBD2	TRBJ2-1	CAWEHGGVYNEQFF
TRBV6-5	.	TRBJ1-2	CASSYSEGALYYGYTF
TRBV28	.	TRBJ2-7	CASSPSRLSYEQYF